Shown below are 25 T cell receptor beta chains from a single sample sequenced in a study of tumor-infiltrating lymphocytes in primary liver carcinoma. Synthesis of TCR beta cDNA was carried out from about 0.55 ug total RNA with a constant-region primer. Researchers made the TCR beta libraries by running three nested multiplex PCR rounds with slightly modified ARM-PCR. Running approximately 10 cycles apiece, the first two PCR rounds relied on TRBV1-TRBV30 forward primers together with a C-beta reverse primer. In TCRdb, the multiplex PCR reads were re-called with MiXCR into one record per CDR3 protein. Of about 350,000 distinct CDR3 sequences in the sample, approximately 64% are singletons; the top ten hold roughly 6%. Germline DNA was also extracted, and blood RNA was taken from unsorted whole blood. Material for sequencing was peripheral blood. The source is a man aged 35-49 years with primary liver carcinoma and hepatitis B virus infection.

With respect to this clonotype: This clone may be a read error of a much larger clone one base away. The chain employs TRBV6-9 and TRBJ2-5; 10 bases are shared with TRBD1. This CDR3 region has 16 residues. From germline, CDR1 is MNHGY and CDR2 SVAAGI. The CDR3 bases are TGTGCCAGCATTTTCGGACAGGGGGGACTTGGAGAGATCCAGTACTTC. This codes for CASIFGQGGLGEIQYF.

Of note for this clonotype: Relative to the germline gene, one junction end is altered; a read error may explain this. V usage is TRBV29-1 and J usage is TRBJ1-5; maybe TRBD1 (5 bases). The CDR3 length is 15 residues. In germline, CDR1 is SQVTM, CDR2 ANQGSEA. The CDR3 nucleotides are TGTAGCGGATGCGAGGGGAGTCATAGCAATCAGCCCCAGCATTTT. Translation: CSGCEGSHSNQPQHF.

This clonotype was detected ten times or more. V usage is TRBV4-2 and J usage is TRBJ2-2, with 10 nucleotides matching TRBD2. The V segment lost 0 bases and the J segment 3 bases; nucleotides outside the gene matches: 4. The CDR3 covers 17 residues. Germline CDR1 is LGHNA and CDR2 is YNFKEQ. The CDR3 here is CASSQDLLAGDTGELFF. The CDR3 DNA reads TGTGCCAGCAGCCAAGATCTGCTAGCGGGAGACACCGGGGAGCTGTTTTTT.

J is TRBJ2-7 and V is TRBV11-1; the D gene is possibly TRBD1 (6 bases). The CDR3 length is 12 residues. V shed 6 bases and J shed 10 bases, with 16 bases lying between them. Germline CDR1 reads SGHAT; CDR2 reads FQDESV (reference sequence). The CDR3 DNA reads TGTGCCAGCAGATTGGACAGCTACGGACAGTACTTC. Its translation: CASRLDSYGQYF.

This clonotype was seen only a few times. The genes are TRBV14 and TRBJ1-1; D gene ambiguous. Trimming took 0 bases from V and 5 from J, leaving 1 base between them. Germline CDR1 is SGHDN and CDR2 is FVKESK. The CDR3 extends over 11 amino acids. CDR3 DNA: TGTGCCAGCAGCCAAGAAACTGAAGCTTTCTTT. Protein sequence: CASSQETEAFF.

The J gene is TRBJ2-1, the V gene TRBV29-1; D remains ambiguous. Looked up from germline, CDR1 is SQVTM and CDR2 is ANQGSEA. The germline V and J ends were trimmed by 7 bases and 8 bases, with 21 bases remaining between them. This CDR3 is built from 14 residues. CDR3 sequence: CSAHKTRGGDEQFF. The CDR3 nucleotides are TGCAGCGCCCATAAGACCAGAGGCGGCGATGAGCAGTTCTTC.

As concerns this clonotype: One junction end does not reproduce the germline sequence, and a read error may be involved. The rearrangement uses TRBV29-1 and TRBJ2-3, with a tentative D call TRBD1 (5 bases). Germline assignment: CDR1 SQVTM and CDR2 ANQGSEA. The CDR3 sequence is 12 residues long. DNA for the CDR3: TGCAGCCATACCGATGGGGCAGATACGCAGTATTTC. This codes for CSHTDGADTQYF.

Notes on this clonotype: The junction departs from the called germline gene at one end, perhaps through a read error. The V gene is TRBV6-5, the J gene TRBJ2-3, with 7 bases lining up with TRBD1. The CDR3 is 15 residues long. Germline-derived CDR1 and CDR2 are MNHEY and SVGAGI. CDR3: CASSYDRAATDTRYF. CDR3 sequence (DNA): TGTGCCAGCAGTTATGACAGGGCCGCAACAGACACGCGGTATTTT.

This clonotype was observed a handful of times. This chain connects TRBV28 to TRBJ2-2; 8 nucleotides agree with TRBD2. The CDR3 runs 15 residues. Germline assignment: CDR1 MDHEN and CDR2 SYDVKM. The J segment lost 1 base and the V segment lost 3 bases, leaving 1 base of the junction unmatched. In nucleotides, the CDR3 is TGTGCCAGCAGTTTTAGCGGGGAGAACACCGGGGAGCTGTTTTTT. It translates to CASSFSGENTGELFF.

For this clonotype: A clone one base away is much larger, so this may be a read error. This chain joins TRBV12-3 or TRBV12-4 and TRBJ2-3; 8 bases agree with TRBD2. The CDR3 has 17 residues. The V gene end was trimmed by 3 bases and the J gene end by 3 bases; junction bases not matched to a gene: 11. This CDR3 reads CASSFGLISGITDTQYF. The DNA for the CDR3 is TGTGCCAGCAGTTTCGGACTTATTAGCGGGATAACAGATACGCAGTATTTT.

Worth noting for this clonotype: A much larger clonotype is one base distant, so this may be a read error. The V and J genes are TRBV10-3 and TRBJ2-7; D gene unclear. Trimming removed 4 bases at V and 2 bases at J, with 12 bases between. CDR1 is ENHRY and CDR2 is SYGVKD in the germline V gene. The CDR3 loop spans 14 amino acids. CDR3 nucleotides: TGTGCCATCAGTGGTGAGGCGGCCGCCTACGAGCAGTACTTC. This translates into CAISGEAAAYEQYF.

On this clonotype itself: The junction does not match germline at one end; this may be a read error. The rearrangement joins TRBV11-2 to TRBJ1-1; D is undetermined. The V gene's germline CDR1 is SGHAT and CDR2 FQNNGV. The CDR3 is made up of 13 amino acids. The CDR3 sequence is CASSPDHVLGAFF. CDR3 in DNA: TGTGCAAGCAGCCCTGATCACGTCCTCGGGGCTTTCTTT.

The chain has TRBV25-1 and TRBJ2-5; D may be TRBD1 or TRBD2 (6 bases each). Trimming took 0 bases from V and 2 from J, leaving 10 bases between them. The CDR3 spans 15 residues. Germline CDR1 and CDR2: MGHDK and SYGVNS. The CDR3 here is CASSEYRGPQETQYF. The CDR3 DNA follows: TGTGCCAGCAGTGAATATCGGGGGCCGCAAGAGACCCAGTACTTC.

Notes on this clonotype: The junction does not match germline at one end; this may be a read error. The chain recombines TRBV5-5 with TRBJ1-2, with D perhaps TRBD1 (5 bases). The germline V gene encodes CDR1 SGHKS and CDR2 YYEKEE (reference sequence). The CDR3 runs 15 residues. CDR3 loop: CTSSLEPGRNYGYTF. The CDR3, as DNA: TGTACCAGCAGCTTGGAGCCGGGACGGAACTATGGCTACACCTTC.

The chain has TRBV6-2 or TRBV6-3 and TRBJ2-3; D is ambiguous. The V gene lost 6 bases and the J gene lost 3 bases, with 10 bases spanning the gap. Germline V CDR1 and CDR2: MNHEY, SVGEGT. The length of the CDR3 is 13 residues. The CDR3 bases are TGTGCCAGCAGGTGGGTTTCTACAGATACGCAGTATTTT. Amino acids: CASRWVSTDTQYF.

This clonotype was detected only once. This chain links TRBV5-6 with TRBJ2-7; 7 bases fit TRBD2. There are 15 residues in the CDR3. CDR1 and CDR2 (germline): SGHDT, YYEEEE. V lost 4 bases to trimming and J lost 9 bases; unmatched junction nucleotides: 16. The CDR3 sequence: CASSPTGGGLGAQYF. The DNA of the CDR3 is TGTGCCAGCAGCCCAACCGGGGGAGGGCTAGGAGCGCAGTACTTC.

This clonotype was seen more than once but under ten times. The chain joins TRBV6-2 or TRBV6-3 to TRBJ2-2, with D perhaps matching TRBD1 (5 bases). Germline values: CDR1 MNHEY, CDR2 SVGEGT. V was trimmed by 0 bases and J by 4 bases, leaving 12 bases between them. The CDR3 has 16 amino acids. The CDR3 loop is CASSYSGRAVTGELFF. In DNA, the CDR3 is TGTGCCAGCAGTTACTCGGGCAGGGCGGTCACCGGGGAGCTGTTTTTT.

This clonotype has a single count. A read error is possible here, since a much larger clone lies one base away. The V call is TRBV6-5, the J call TRBJ2-1; 8 nucleotides line up with TRBD2. The CDR3 runs 14 residues. The V gene end was trimmed by 4 bases and the J gene end by 5 bases; junction bases not matched to a gene: 4. Germline CDR1 MNHEY, CDR2 SVGAGI. The CDR3 DNA reads TGTGCCAGCAGTTTACTAGCGGTAAACAATGAGCAGTTCTTC. This encodes CASSLLAVNNEQFF.

V and J are TRBV30 and TRBJ2-5, with D maybe TRBD2 (6 bases). The CDR3 is 14 residues long. Per germline, CDR1 GTSNPN and CDR2 SVGIG (reference sequence). Trimming cost V 2 bases and J 1 base, with 11 bases left between them. CDR3: CAWSRASAQETQYF. CDR3 in DNA: TGTGCCTGGAGTAGGGCTAGCGCCCAAGAGACCCAGTACTTC.

Note on this clonotype: Its ends do not fully match the called genes, so a read error is possible. The CDR3 loop reads CASSTQGASSYTEHFF. The CDR3 nucleotides read TGTGCCAGCAGTACGCAGGGGGCAAGCTCCTACACTGAGCATTTCTTC. This sequence joins TRBV6-2 or TRBV6-3 and TRBJ2-1, with TRBD1 matching 8 bases. Germline CDR1 is MNHEY and CDR2 is SVGEGT. The CDR3 sequence is 16 residues long.

This clonotype has more than one count but fewer than ten. V and J are TRBV5-1 and TRBJ2-5; 7 bases fit TRBD2. Germline assignment: CDR1 SGHRS and CDR2 YFSETQ. J was trimmed by 3 bases and V by 7 bases; bases with no gene match: 9. There are 14 residues in the CDR3. CDR3 protein: CASGTGTTKETQYF. The CDR3 nucleotides read TGCGCCAGCGGGACCGGGACTACCAAAGAGACCCAGTACTTC.

This chain links TRBV19 with TRBJ2-3; perhaps D is TRBD1 or TRBD2 (5 bases each). The germline V gene encodes CDR1 LNHDA and CDR2 SQIVND (reference sequence). The CDR3 sequence is 17 residues long. Trimming took 3 bases from V and 2 from J, leaving 18 bases between them. The DNA for the CDR3 is TGTGCCAGTAGTATTTTTGGGCACCGGGACGCCACAGATACGCAGTATTTT. Its translation is CASSIFGHRDATDTQYF.

The sample holds many counts of this clonotype. The V and J genes are TRBV5-4 and TRBJ2-1; 8 bases map to TRBD2. The V and J ends lost 4 bases and 7 bases, in that order; junction bases with no gene match: 10. Germline V gene lookup returns CDR1 SGHNT and CDR2 YYREEE (reference sequence). The CDR3 length is 15 residues. The CDR3 coding sequence is TGTGCCAGCAGCCTGCGGGGTAGCGGGACAAATGAGCAGTTCTTC. This gives the protein CASSLRGSGTNEQFF.

This clonotype was seen more than once but under ten times. The rearrangement joins TRBV28 to TRBJ2-3; D may be TRBD1 or TRBD2 (7 bases each). This CDR3 spans 17 amino acids. Germline-derived CDR1 and CDR2 are MDHEN and SYDVKM. Trimming pared 5 bases from V and 6 bases from J, leaving 24 bases between. In DNA, the CDR3 is TGTGCCAGCAGTCCCCCCCTTGGGGCAGGGGGAGGGGATACGCAGTATTTT. As protein: CASSPPLGAGGGDTQYF.

Notes on this clonotype: A much more abundant neighbour one base away suggests this may be a read error. The V call is TRBV4-1, the J call TRBJ1-5; no clear D. There are 14 residues in the CDR3. Germline V lookup: CDR1 MGHRA, CDR2 YSYEKL. CDR3: CASSQEQINQPQLF. The CDR3, as DNA: TGCGCCAGCAGCCAGGAGCAGATCAATCAGCCCCAGCTTTTT.